These 8 T cell receptor beta chains were all obtained from the same sample, sequenced in a study of T cells in tuberculosis. The method was immunoSEQ multiplex PCR; TCRdb's version includes in-frame clones alone and lacks a portion of them. The sample comprises roughly 45,000 clones, approximately 94% of which are singletons, and under 2% rests with the top ten. Sequenced input: PBMCs. Receptor source: a donor under 30 with latent tuberculosis or without tuberculosis infection. Some clones in this sample may be carry-over from other donors' samples.

This chain's CDR3 is CASGLVPSQPQHF. The DNA for the CDR3 is TGTGCTAGTGGTTTGGTTCCGAGTCAGCCCCAGCATTTT. The rearrangement links TRBV12-5 to TRBJ1-5, with no clear D. CDR1 LGHNT and CDR2 FRNRAP come from the germline V gene. This CDR3 comprises 13 residues. The germline V and J ends were trimmed by 0 bases and 6 bases, with 6 bases remaining between them.

V gene TRBV28 combines with J gene TRBJ1-2; D perhaps matches TRBD1 (5 bases). The CDR3 contains 15 residues. The germline V gene has CDR1 MDHEN and CDR2 SYDVKM. Trimming stripped 7 bases from V and 4 bases from J, with 19 bases between. The CDR3 sequence is CASTKPATGTYGYTF. CDR3 DNA: TGTGCCAGCACCAAACCCGCAACAGGAACCTATGGCTACACCTTC.

This clone appeared a few times. V usage is TRBV5-1 and J usage is TRBJ1-2; 12 bases agree with TRBD1. Germline CDR1 SGHRS, CDR2 YFSETQ. V shed 4 bases, J shed 8 bases, and the junction held 6 bases outside the gene matches. The CDR3 has 14 amino acids. CDR3 residues: CASSPGTGGFGYTF. In DNA, the CDR3 is TGCGCCAGCAGCCCCGGGACAGGGGGCTTCGGCTACACCTTC.

This chain uses TRBV18 with TRBJ1-5; D is perhaps TRBD1 (6 bases). CDR1 and CDR2 from the germline V gene are KGHSH and LQKENI. The CDR3 extends over 18 amino acids. V was clipped by 3 bases and J by 0 bases, with 18 bases between them. The CDR3 nucleotides read TGTGCCAGCTCACCCACCCAAAGACAGGAGGATAGCAATCAGCCCCAGCATTTT. Its protein product is CASSPTQRQEDSNQPQHF.

The V gene is TRBV7-2, the J gene TRBJ1-5; 7 positions agree with TRBD1. Germline V lookup: CDR1 SGHTA, CDR2 FQGNSA. This CDR3 is 15 amino acids long. J was trimmed by 5 bases and V by 5 bases; bases with no gene match: 9. The CDR3 reads CASSLIWDRYQPQHF. The CDR3, as DNA: TGTGCCAGCAGCCTAATCTGGGACAGATATCAGCCCCAGCATTTT.

V gene TRBV28 combines with J gene TRBJ2-4, with TRBD1 matching over 9 bases. Looked up from germline, CDR1 is MDHEN and CDR2 is SYDVKM. This CDR3 has 16 residues. The junction had 9 bases not matched to a gene; V was cut back by 5 bases and J by 4 bases. CDR3 region: CASSGRDRVSKNIQYF. The CDR3 DNA is TGTGCCAGCAGTGGACGGGACAGGGTGTCGAAAAACATTCAGTACTTC. The whole variable domain, filled in from reference TRBV28 and TRBJ2-4, reads DVKVTQSSRYLVKRTGEKVFLECVQDMDHENMFWYRQDPGLGLRLIYFSYDVKMKEKGDIPEGYSVSREKKERFSLILESASTNQTSMYLCASSGRDRVSKNIQYFGAGTRLSVL.

The V gene is TRBV25-1, the J gene TRBJ2-2; D gene unclear. This CDR3 spans 16 amino acids. CDR1 and CDR2 from the germline V gene are MGHDK and SYGVNS. V lost 2 bases and J lost 0, with 10 bases in between. CDR3 in DNA: TGTGCCAGCAGTGAAGTCGTTCAGGCGAACACCGGGGAGCTGTTTTTT. It yields the protein CASSEVVQANTGELFF.

The chain couples TRBV27 to TRBJ1-1; TRBD1 matches 9 bases. Trimming at V came to 6 bases and at J to 4 bases, leaving 3 bases not matched to a gene. Germline V lookup: CDR1 MNHEY, CDR2 SMNVEV (reference sequence). The CDR3 is 13 residues long. This CDR3 is CASRQGAVTEAFF. The CDR3 DNA follows: TGTGCCAGCAGACAGGGGGCTGTCACTGAAGCTTTCTTT.